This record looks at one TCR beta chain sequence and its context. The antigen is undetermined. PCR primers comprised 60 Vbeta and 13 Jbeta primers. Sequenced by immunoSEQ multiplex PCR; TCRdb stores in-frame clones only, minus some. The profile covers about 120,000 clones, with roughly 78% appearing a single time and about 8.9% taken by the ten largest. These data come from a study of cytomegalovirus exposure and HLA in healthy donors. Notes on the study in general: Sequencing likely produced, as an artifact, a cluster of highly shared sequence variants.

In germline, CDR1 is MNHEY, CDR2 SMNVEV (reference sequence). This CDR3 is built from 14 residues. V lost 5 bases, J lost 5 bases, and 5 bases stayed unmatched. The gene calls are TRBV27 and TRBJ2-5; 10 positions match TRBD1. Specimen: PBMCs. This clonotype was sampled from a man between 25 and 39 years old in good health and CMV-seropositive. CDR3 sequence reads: CASSPGQGGETQYF. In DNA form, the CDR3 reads TGTGCCAGCAGTCCAGGACAGGGGGGCGAGACCCAGTACTTC.